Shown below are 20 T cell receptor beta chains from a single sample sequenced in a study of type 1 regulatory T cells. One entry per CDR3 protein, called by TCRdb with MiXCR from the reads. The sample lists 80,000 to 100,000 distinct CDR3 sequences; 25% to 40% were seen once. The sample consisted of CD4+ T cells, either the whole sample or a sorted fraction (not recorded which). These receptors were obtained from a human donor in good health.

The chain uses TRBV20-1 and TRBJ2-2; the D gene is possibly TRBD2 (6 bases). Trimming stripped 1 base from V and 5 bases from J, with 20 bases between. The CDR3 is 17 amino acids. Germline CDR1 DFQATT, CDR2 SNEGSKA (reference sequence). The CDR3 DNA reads TGCAGTGCTAGAGGAGGAGGTTCGGGGGTGAGGACCGGGGAGCTGTTTTTT. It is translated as CSARGGGSGVRTGELFF.

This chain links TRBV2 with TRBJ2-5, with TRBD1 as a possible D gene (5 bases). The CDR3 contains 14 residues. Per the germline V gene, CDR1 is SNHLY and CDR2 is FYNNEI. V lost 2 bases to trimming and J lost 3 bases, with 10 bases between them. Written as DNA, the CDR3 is TGTGCCAGCAGTGAAAGGCTAGGGGAAGAGACCCAGTACTTC. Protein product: CASSERLGEETQYF.

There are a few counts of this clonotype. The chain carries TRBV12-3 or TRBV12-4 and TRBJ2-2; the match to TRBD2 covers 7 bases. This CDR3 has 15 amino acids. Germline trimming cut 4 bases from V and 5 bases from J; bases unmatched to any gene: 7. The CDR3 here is CASSSSGRGTGELFF. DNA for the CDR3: TGTGCCAGCAGTTCTAGCGGTCGAGGGACCGGGGAGCTGTTTTTT.

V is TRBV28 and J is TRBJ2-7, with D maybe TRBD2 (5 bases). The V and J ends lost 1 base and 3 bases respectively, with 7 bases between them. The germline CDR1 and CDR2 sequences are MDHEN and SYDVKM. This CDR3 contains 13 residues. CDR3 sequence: CASSLSGNYEQYF. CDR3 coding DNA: TGTGCCAGCAGTTTATCCGGGAACTACGAGCAGTACTTC.

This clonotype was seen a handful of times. Here the CDR3 DNA reads TGTGCCGCTAATCCGAGGGGCGTGAGCGGGAGGGACGAGCAGTACTTC. Translation: CAANPRGVSGRDEQYF. This chain links TRBV6-6 with TRBJ2-7, with 10 bases that match TRBD2. Losses at the gene ends were 11 bases for V and 5 bases for J; bases not matched to a gene: 18. This CDR3 has 16 residues. Germline V lookup: CDR1 MNHNY, CDR2 SVGAGI (reference sequence).

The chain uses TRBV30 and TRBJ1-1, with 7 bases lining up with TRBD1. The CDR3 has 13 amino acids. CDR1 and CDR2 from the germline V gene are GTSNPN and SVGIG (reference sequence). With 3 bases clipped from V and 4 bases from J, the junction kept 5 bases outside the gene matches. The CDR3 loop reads CAWRAQGGTEAFF. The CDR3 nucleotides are TGTGCCTGGAGAGCCCAGGGGGGCACTGAAGCTTTCTTT.

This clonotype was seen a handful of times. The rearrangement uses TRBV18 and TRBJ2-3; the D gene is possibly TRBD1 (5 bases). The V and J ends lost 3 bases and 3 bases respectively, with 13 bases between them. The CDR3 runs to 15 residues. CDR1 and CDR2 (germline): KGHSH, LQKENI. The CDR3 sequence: CASSPSPGSTDTQYF. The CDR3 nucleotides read TGTGCCAGCTCACCTTCGCCAGGGTCAACAGATACGCAGTATTTT. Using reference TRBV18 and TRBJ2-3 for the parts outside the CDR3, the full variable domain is NAGVMQNPRHLVRRRGQEARLRCSPMKGHSHVYWYRQLPEEGLKFMVYLQKENIIDESGMPKERFSAEFPKEGPSILRIQQVVRGDSAAYFCASSPSPGSTDTQYFGPGTRLTVL.

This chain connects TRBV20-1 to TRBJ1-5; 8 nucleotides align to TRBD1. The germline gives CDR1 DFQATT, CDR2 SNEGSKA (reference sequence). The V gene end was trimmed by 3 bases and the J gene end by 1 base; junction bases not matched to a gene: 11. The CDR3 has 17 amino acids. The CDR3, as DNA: TGCAGTGCTAGGAAGGACAGGGCGACTCGGAGCAATCAGCCCCAGCATTTT. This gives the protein CSARKDRATRSNQPQHF.

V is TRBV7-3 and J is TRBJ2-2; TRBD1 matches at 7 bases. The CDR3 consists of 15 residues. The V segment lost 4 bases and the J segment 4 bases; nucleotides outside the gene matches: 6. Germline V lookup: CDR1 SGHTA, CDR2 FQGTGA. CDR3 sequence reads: CASSSTPGGTGELFF. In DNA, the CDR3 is TGTGCCAGCAGCTCCACCCCAGGGGGCACCGGGGAGCTGTTTTTT.

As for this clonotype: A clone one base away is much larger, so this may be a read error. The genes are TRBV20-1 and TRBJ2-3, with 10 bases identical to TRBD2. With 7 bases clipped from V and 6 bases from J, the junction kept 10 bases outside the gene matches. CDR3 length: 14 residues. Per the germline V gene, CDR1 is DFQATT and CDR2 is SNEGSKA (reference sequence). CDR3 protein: CSVGSSGSRDTQYF. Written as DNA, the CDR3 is TGCAGTGTTGGATCTAGCGGGAGCCGGGATACGCAGTATTTT.

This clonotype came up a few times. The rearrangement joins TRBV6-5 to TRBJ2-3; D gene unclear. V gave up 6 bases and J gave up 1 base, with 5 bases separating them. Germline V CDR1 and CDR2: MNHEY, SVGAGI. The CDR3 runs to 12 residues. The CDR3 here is CASRDGTDTQYF. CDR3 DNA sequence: TGTGCCAGCAGGGACGGCACAGATACGCAGTATTTT.

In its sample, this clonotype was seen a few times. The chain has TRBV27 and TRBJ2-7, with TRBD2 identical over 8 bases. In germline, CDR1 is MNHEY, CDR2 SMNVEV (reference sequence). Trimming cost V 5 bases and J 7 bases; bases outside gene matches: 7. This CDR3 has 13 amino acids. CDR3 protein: CASSTGTRGEQYF. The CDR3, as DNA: TGTGCCAGCAGTACTGGGACTAGAGGAGAGCAGTACTTC.

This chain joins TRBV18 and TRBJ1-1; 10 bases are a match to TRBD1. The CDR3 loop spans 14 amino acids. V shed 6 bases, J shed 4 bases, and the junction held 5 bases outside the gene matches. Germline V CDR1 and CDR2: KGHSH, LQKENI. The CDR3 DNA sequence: TGTGCCAGCTCCTCGGGACAGGGGAGCACTGAAGCTTTCTTT. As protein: CASSSGQGSTEAFF.

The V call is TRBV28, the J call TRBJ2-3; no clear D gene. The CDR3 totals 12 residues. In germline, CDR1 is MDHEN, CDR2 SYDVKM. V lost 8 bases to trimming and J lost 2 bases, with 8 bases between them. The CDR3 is CASASFTDTQYF. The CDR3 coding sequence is TGTGCCAGCGCGAGTTTCACAGATACGCAGTATTTT.

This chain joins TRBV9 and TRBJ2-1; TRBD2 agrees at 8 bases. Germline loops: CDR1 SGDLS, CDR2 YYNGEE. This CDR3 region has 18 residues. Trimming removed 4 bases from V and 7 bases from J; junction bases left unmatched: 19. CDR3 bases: TGTGCCAGCAGCCCACACGCGGTAAGAGCGGGAGCAGGTAATGAGCAGTTCTTC. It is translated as CASSPHAVRAGAGNEQFF.

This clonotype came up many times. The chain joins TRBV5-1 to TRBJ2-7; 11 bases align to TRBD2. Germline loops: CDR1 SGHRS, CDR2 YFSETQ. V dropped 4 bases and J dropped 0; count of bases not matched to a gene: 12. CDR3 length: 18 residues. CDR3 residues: CASSAYLTSGSPSYEQYF. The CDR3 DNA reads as TGCGCCAGCAGCGCCTACCTTACTAGCGGGAGTCCCTCCTACGAGCAGTACTTC.

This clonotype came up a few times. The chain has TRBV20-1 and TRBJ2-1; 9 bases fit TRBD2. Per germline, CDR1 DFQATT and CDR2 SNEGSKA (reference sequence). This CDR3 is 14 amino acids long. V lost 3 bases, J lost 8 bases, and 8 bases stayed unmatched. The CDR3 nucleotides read TGCAGTGCTAGGATTCCGGTAGCGGGAGATGAGCAGTTCTTC. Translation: CSARIPVAGDEQFF.

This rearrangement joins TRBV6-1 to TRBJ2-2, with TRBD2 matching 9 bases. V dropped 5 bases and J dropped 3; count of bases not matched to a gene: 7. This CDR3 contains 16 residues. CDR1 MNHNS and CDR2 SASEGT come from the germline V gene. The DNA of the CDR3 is TGTGCCAGCAGTCCCTTAGCGGGAGAGCACACCGGGGAGCTGTTTTTT. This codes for CASSPLAGEHTGELFF.

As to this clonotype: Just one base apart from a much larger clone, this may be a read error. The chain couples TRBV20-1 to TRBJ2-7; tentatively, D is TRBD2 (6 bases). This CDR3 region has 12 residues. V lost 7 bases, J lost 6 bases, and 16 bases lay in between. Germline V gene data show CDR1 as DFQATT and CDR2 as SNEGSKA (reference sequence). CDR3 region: CSVGRDGSEQYF. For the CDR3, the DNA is TGCAGTGTGGGGCGGGATGGAAGCGAGCAGTACTTC.

The CDR3 loop is CASRTRTSETYEQYF. The CDR3 nucleotides are TGTGCCAGCAGAACGCGGACTAGCGAGACCTACGAGCAGTACTTC. The V call is TRBV7-2, the J call TRBJ2-7, with 9 nucleotides matching TRBD2. CDR3 size: 15 residues. V lost 6 bases, J lost 2 bases, and 8 bases stayed unmatched. Germline CDR1 and CDR2: SGHTA and FQGNSA.